Below, 2 T cell receptor beta chains from the same sample are listed, as sequenced in a study of blood T cell repertoires in COVID-19. Generated by immunoSEQ multiplex PCR, the TCRdb table keeps only in-frame clones and is missing some. The sample yields roughly 200,000 clones, about 83% seen once. Sequencing was carried out using PBMCs or T cells enriched from blood (not recorded which). The origin of the receptors is a woman under 40 who had recovered from COVID-19.

V is TRBV7-9 and J is TRBJ1-3, with 11 bases matching TRBD1. The CDR3 consists of 18 residues. V gave up 2 bases and J gave up 0 bases; unmatched junction bases: 6. CDR1 is SEHNR, CDR2 FQNEAQ, per germline (reference sequence). CDR3 coding DNA: TGTGCCAGCAGCTTAATGCTCGGGACAGGGGGCTCTGGAAACACCATATATTTT. It is translated as CASSLMLGTGGSGNTIYF.

This chain links TRBV5-1 with TRBJ2-7; TRBD1 matches at 7 bases. The CDR3 totals 14 residues. Germline loops: CDR1 SGHRS, CDR2 YFSETQ. With V trimmed by 3 bases and J by 3 bases, 6 bases remained unmatched. CDR3 sequence (DNA): TGCGCCAGCAGCTCCCAGGGACAGAACTACGAGCAGTACTTC. Translation: CASSSQGQNYEQYF.